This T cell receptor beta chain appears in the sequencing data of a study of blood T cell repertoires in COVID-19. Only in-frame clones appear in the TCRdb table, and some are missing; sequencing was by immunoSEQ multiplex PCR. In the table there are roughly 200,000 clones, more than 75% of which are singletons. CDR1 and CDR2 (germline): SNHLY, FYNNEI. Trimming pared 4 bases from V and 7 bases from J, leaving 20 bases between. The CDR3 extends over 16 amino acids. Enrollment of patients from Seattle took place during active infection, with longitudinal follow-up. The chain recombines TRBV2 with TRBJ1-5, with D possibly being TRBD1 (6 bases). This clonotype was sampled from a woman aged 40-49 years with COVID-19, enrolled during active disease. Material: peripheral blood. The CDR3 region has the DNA TGTGCCAGCAGTGGACGGACAGTCGGATCAGGACAGCCCCAGCATTTT. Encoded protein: CASSGRTVGSGQPQHF. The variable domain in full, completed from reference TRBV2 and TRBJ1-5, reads EPEVTQTPSHQVTQMGQEVILRCVPISNHLYFYWYRQILGQKVEFLVSFYNNEISEKSEIFDDQFSVERPDGSNFTLKIRSTKLEDSAMYFCASSGRTVGSGQPQHFGDGTRLSIL.